This T cell receptor (beta chain) was profiled in a study of shared clonotypes between healthy human individuals. Authors' data handling: Junction-only sequences without quality scores were provided by ImmunoSEQ, so filtering was different. Repertoires were generated with immunoSEQ multiplex PCR, while TCRdb's copy carries only in-frame clones and drops some. V, J and clone size reflect that table, while D and trimming were determined from the DNA. Of a few million clones listed, almost 96% were seen once; the top ten hold more than 0.1%. Germline CDR1 and CDR2: GTSNPN and SVGIG (reference sequence). This CDR3 spans 15 amino acids. With 5 bases removed from V and 2 bases from J, the gap between germline ends came to 15 bases.

This TCR was recovered from a man aged 18 to 30 in good health. Source material: naive CD4+ T cells sorted from blood. Subset noted: CD45RA+ positively selected. This rearrangement joins TRBV30 to TRBJ2-2; D may be TRBD1 (6 bases). CDR3 protein: CAWDPGTRNTGELFF. In nucleotides, the CDR3 is TGTGCCTGGGATCCCGGGACACGTAACACCGGGGAGCTGTTTTTT.